This is a list of T cell receptor beta chains from one sample in a study of CD8 T cells in Susac syndrome. Each CDR3 protein gets one entry after TCRdb re-called the immunoSEQ multiplex PCR reads with MiXCR. This sample has about 150,000 distinct CDR3 sequences, with 90% to 95% found just once. The sample consisted of CD8+ T cells from PBMCs. These receptor sequences come from a human donor with multiple sclerosis. CDR3s include the opening cysteine and the closing phenylalanine or tryptophan. The D gene is left open where the match is weak. Expanded clones are given a class, and other clones once, few, many or no size at all.

j_gene	d_gene	v_gene	abundance	CDR3aa	CDR3nt
TRBJ2-1	NA	TRBV5-6	NA	CASSFLLEQFF	TGTGCCAGCAGCTTTCTTCTTGAGCAGTTCTTC
TRBJ2-7	TRBD2	TRBV7-9	NA	CASSAGGTEQYF	TGTGCCAGCAGCGCGGGGGGGACCGAGCAGTACTTC
TRBJ2-7	NA	TRBV5-6	NA	CASSPGYGQVYEQYF	TGTGCCAGCAGCCCCGGTTACGGACAAGTATACGAGCAGTACTTC
TRBJ1-6	NA	TRBV20-1	NA	CSARDVGPGAPLHF	TGCAGTGCTAGAGATGTTGGCCCCGGGGCACCCCTCCACTTT
TRBJ2-1	NA	TRBV15	NA	CAAQTGNGNEQFF	TGTGCCGCACAGACAGGAAATGGGAATGAGCAGTTCTTC
TRBJ1-6	NA	TRBV7-3	once	CASSLVRQPNSPLHF	TGTGCCAGCAGCCTCGTTCGGCAGCCTAATTCACCCCTCCACTTT
TRBJ2-2	TRBD1	TRBV6-1	NA	CASKLTGAIGDTGELFF	TGTGCCAGCAAACTGACAGGGGCCATAGGGGACACCGGGGAGCTGTTTTTT
TRBJ2-1	NA	TRBV28	NA	CASCPAVYNEQFF	TGTGCCAGCTGTCCGGCCGTATACAATGAGCAGTTCTTC
TRBJ2-3	NA	TRBV27	NA	CASSLEGRGTDTQYF	TGTGCCAGCAGTTTGGAGGGACGTGGCACAGATACGCAGTATTTT
TRBJ2-3	NA	TRBV5-1	NA	CASSLKGVPDTQYF	TGCGCCAGCAGCCTGAAGGGAGTACCAGATACGCAGTATTTT
TRBJ2-7	NA	TRBV30	NA	CAWEPTGDHEQYF	TGTGCCTGGGAACCTACGGGGGACCACGAGCAGTACTTC
TRBJ1-2	NA	TRBV13	NA	CASSVIGRDGYTF	TGTGCCAGCAGCGTAATAGGGAGAGATGGCTACACCTTC
TRBJ2-7	NA	TRBV28	NA	CASSRLGTVYEQYF	TGTGCCAGCAGTCGCCTGGGGACCGTCTACGAGCAGTACTTC
TRBJ2-7	TRBD2	TRBV25-1	NA	CASISGLVPNEQYF	TGTGCCAGCATATCTGGACTAGTTCCAAACGAGCAGTACTTC
TRBJ1-1	TRBD1	TRBV30	NA	CACTLGQMNTEAFF	TGTGCCTGTACCCTGGGACAGATGAACACTGAAGCTTTCTTT
TRBJ2-1	NA	TRBV15	NA	CATSREMARTGEQFF	TGTGCCACCAGCAGAGAAATGGCGAGGACCGGTGAGCAGTTCTTC
TRBJ2-7	NA	TRBV30	NA	CAWSTGGDQQYF	TGTGCCTGGAGTACAGGGGGGGATCAGCAGTACTTC
TRBJ2-7	NA	TRBV20-1	NA	CSARDPLRTVSPLEQYF	TGCAGTGCTAGAGATCCGCTGAGAACTGTTTCCCCCTTGGAGCAGTACTTC
TRBJ1-5	NA	TRBV4-1	NA	CASSLRETSNQPQHF	TGCGCCAGCAGCCTGCGGGAGACGAGCAATCAGCCCCAGCATTTT
TRBJ2-5	NA	TRBV2	NA	CASSEATAQETQYF	TGTGCCAGCAGTGAAGCAACAGCTCAAGAGACCCAGTACTTC
TRBJ2-7	NA	TRBV6-6	few	CASSYSPTYEQYF	TGTGCCAGCAGTTACTCGCCGACCTACGAGCAGTACTTC
TRBJ2-1	NA	TRBV12-5	once	CASGLVHNEQFF	TGTGCTAGTGGTTTGGTCCACAATGAGCAGTTCTTC
TRBJ1-5	TRBD1	TRBV20-1	NA	CSAGRKDRGYQPQHF	TGCAGTGCTGGGAGAAAGGACAGGGGTTATCAGCCCCAGCATTTT
TRBJ2-7	NA	TRBV4-1	NA	CASSPGAGEQYF	TGCGCCAGCAGCCCGGGGGCCGGGGAGCAGTACTTC
TRBJ2-7	NA	TRBV20-1	NA	CSAGRQVRDDLRPYEQYF	TGCAGTGCTGGACGACAGGTACGAGACGACCTAAGACCCTACGAGCAGTACTTC
TRBJ1-2	NA	TRBV30	NA	CACIRGDYGYTF	TGTGCCTGTATAAGAGGGGACTATGGCTACACCTTC
TRBJ2-7	NA	TRBV3-1	NA	CASSQGGMQYF	TGTGCCAGCAGCCAAGGGGGAATGCAGTACTTC
TRBJ1-5	NA	TRBV7-9	NA	CASSLATDQPQHF	TGTGCCAGCAGCTTAGCTACGGATCAGCCCCAGCATTTT
TRBJ2-1	NA	TRBV27	NA	CASSLGPGSEQFF	TGTGCCAGCAGTTTAGGGCCGGGCAGTGAGCAGTTCTTC
TRBJ1-1	NA	TRBV9	few	CASRVIRGTEAFF	TGTGCCAGCAGGGTTATCAGGGGTACTGAAGCTTTCTTT
TRBJ2-7	TRBD1	TRBV30	NA	CAWSDLTGQGDIWNPYEQYF	TGTGCCTGGAGTGACCTCACGGGACAGGGGGATATCTGGAATCCCTACGAGCAGTACTTC
TRBJ2-1	TRBD2	TRBV9	NA	CAAEAGGPENEQFF	TGTGCCGCGGAAGCGGGGGGGCCGGAGAATGAGCAGTTCTTC
TRBJ2-3	NA	TRBV3-1	NA	CASSFRVTDTQYF	TGTGCCAGCAGCTTCAGGGTCACAGATACGCAGTATTTT
TRBJ2-3	NA	TRBV5-6	NA	CASSLGRPSTDTQYF	TGTGCCAGCAGCTTGGGGCGACCATCCACAGATACGCAGTATTTT
TRBJ2-3	TRBD2	TRBV6-1	NA	CASSPSSGESTDTQYF	TGTGCCAGCAGTCCGTCTAGCGGGGAGAGCACAGATACGCAGTATTTT
TRBJ2-7	NA	TRBV3-1	NA	CASSLLTKGTTYEQYF	TGTGCCAGCAGCCTCTTAACGAAGGGCACCACCTACGAGCAGTACTTC
TRBJ1-6	NA	TRBV28	NA	CASSRRASPLHF	TGTGCCAGCAGTCGTAGGGCTTCACCCCTCCACTTT
TRBJ1-6	NA	TRBV7-9	NA	CASSFINSPLHF	TGTGCCAGCAGCTTTATAAATTCACCCCTCCACTTT
TRBJ2-7	NA	TRBV24-1	once	CATEDRAYEQYF	TGTGCCACGGAGGACAGAGCCTACGAGCAGTACTTC
TRBJ2-5	TRBD2	TRBV4-1	NA	CASSHGGGETQYF	TGCGCCAGCAGCCACGGCGGGGGGGAGACCCAGTACTTC
TRBJ1-1	NA	TRBV6-1	NA	CASSEGDENTEAFF	TGTGCCAGCAGTGAAGGGGATGAGAACACTGAAGCTTTCTTT